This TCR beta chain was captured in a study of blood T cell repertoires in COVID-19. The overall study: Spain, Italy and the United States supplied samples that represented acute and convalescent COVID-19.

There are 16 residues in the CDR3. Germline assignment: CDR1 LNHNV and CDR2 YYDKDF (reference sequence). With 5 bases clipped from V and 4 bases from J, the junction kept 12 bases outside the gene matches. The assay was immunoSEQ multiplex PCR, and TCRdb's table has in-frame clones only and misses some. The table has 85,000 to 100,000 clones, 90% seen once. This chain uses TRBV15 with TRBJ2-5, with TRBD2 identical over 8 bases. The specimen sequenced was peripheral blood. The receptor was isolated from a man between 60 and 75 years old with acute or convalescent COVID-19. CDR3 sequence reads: CATSVGTRPPGETQYF. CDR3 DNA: TGTGCCACCAGCGTAGGGACTAGGCCCCCAGGAGAGACCCAGTACTTC.